Sequencing of this T cell receptor beta chain was carried out in a study of circulating tumor DNA in untreated peripheral T-cell lymphoma. TCRdb's table, derived via immunoSEQ multiplex PCR, lists solely in-frame clones and lacks some. The table records about 8,900 clones, roughly 80% of them present only once. The CDR3 length is 15 residues. Trimming left V 0 bases short and J 6 bases short, with 14 bases between. Germline lookup yields CDR1 MNHGY and CDR2 SAAAGT. Material: tumor tissue. The J gene is TRBJ1-2, the V gene TRBV6-8; no firm D call. The sequence was obtained from a human donor with peripheral T-cell lymphoma. CDR3 region: CASSYSSFVSNGYTF. DNA for the CDR3: TGTGCCAGCAGTTACTCGAGCTTCGTCAGCAATGGCTACACCTTC.